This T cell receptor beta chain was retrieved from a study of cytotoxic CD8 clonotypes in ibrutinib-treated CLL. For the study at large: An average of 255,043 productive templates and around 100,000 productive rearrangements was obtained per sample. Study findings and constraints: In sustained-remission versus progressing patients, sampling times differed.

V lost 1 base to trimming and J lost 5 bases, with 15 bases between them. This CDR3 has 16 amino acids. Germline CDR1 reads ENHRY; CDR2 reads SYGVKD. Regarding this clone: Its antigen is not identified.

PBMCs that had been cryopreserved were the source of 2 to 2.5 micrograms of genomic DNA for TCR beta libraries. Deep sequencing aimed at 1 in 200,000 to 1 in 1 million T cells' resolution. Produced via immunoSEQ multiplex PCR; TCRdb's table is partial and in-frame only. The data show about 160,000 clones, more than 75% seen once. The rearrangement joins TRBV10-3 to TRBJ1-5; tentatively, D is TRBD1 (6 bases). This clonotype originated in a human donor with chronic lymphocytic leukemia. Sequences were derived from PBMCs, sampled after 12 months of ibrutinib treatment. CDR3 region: CAISEFGIRGDQPQHF. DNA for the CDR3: TGTGCCATCAGTGAGTTCGGTATAAGGGGGGATCAGCCCCAGCATTTT.